The 13 T cell receptor beta chains given below trace back to one sample, sequenced in a study of blood T cell repertoires in COVID-19 (dated by TCRdb to between 2020 and 2021). Libraries were built with the immunoSEQ multiplex PCR assay. Sourced from immuneACCESS, this table was stored by TCRdb with only in-frame sequences that have V and J called. A share of the clones is absent; for the studies checked, an unresolved V gene accounts for under half, and the remainder has no known explanation. The sample includes 55,000 or so clones, with 65% to 90% observed a single time. The top ten constitute roughly 13% of the sample. The specimen sequenced was peripheral blood. These receptors all come from a human donor in a cohort sampled during active COVID-19.

The chain carries TRBV7-2 and TRBJ2-3; 9 bases align to TRBD2. CDR3 length: 18 amino acids. From germline, CDR1 is SGHTA and CDR2 FQGNSA. V lost 5 bases to trimming and J lost 0 bases; unmatched junction nucleotides: 12. This CDR3 reads CASSLTRGLAFSTDTQYF. The CDR3 DNA follows: TGTGCCAGCAGCCTTACCCGCGGACTAGCGTTTAGCACAGATACGCAGTATTTT.

This chain connects TRBV28 to TRBJ2-7; 9 bases are shared with TRBD2. Germline V gives CDR1 MDHEN, CDR2 SYDVKM. The CDR3 runs to 16 residues. V gave up 5 bases and J gave up 4 bases; unmatched junction bases: 12. Here the CDR3 reads CASSPPGGREGYEQYF. The CDR3 nucleotides read TGTGCCAGCAGTCCCCCCGGGGGGCGGGAGGGGTACGAGCAGTACTTC.

The chain uses TRBV7-9 and TRBJ2-1, with 11 bases that match TRBD2. V lost 2 bases, J lost 9 bases, and 3 bases stayed unmatched. Germline CDR1 and CDR2: SEHNR and FQNEAQ (reference sequence). The CDR3 covers 14 residues. This CDR3 is CASSLLAGGGEQFF. The CDR3 nucleotides read TGTGCCAGCAGCTTACTAGCGGGAGGTGGTGAGCAGTTCTTC.

The chain recombines TRBV27 with TRBJ1-5; a weak D match, TRBD1 (5 bases). The length of the CDR3 is 14 residues. Germline CDR1 and CDR2: MNHEY and SMNVEV (reference sequence). V shed 4 bases and J shed 7 bases, with 14 bases lying between them. This chain's CDR3 is CASSSWRGGQPQHF. CDR3 coding DNA: TGTGCCAGCAGTTCATGGAGGGGTGGACAGCCCCAGCATTTT.

This chain joins TRBV20-1 and TRBJ2-7; maybe TRBD2 (6 bases). The CDR3 length is 14 residues. Trimming stripped 3 bases from V and 0 bases from J, with 12 bases between. Germline CDR1 is DFQATT and CDR2 is SNEGSKA (reference sequence). The CDR3 bases are TGCAGTGCTAGTTCTAGCGCTAGCTCCTACGAGCAGTACTTC. It yields the protein CSASSSASSYEQYF.

The V and J genes are TRBV11-2 and TRBJ2-7; D ambiguous. Germline V gene data show CDR1 as SGHAT and CDR2 as FQNNGV. V shed 1 base and J shed 3 bases, with 10 bases lying between them. This CDR3 comprises 14 residues. In nucleotides, the CDR3 is TGTGCCAGCAGCTTAGCAGGTCCGATCTACGAGCAGTACTTC. Amino acid sequence: CASSLAGPIYEQYF.

V and J are TRBV6-1 and TRBJ2-3, with 9 bases identical to TRBD1. After removal of 4 bases from V and 4 bases from J, the junction contained 9 bases not matched to a gene. The CDR3 length is 16 residues. Germline CDR1 MNHNS, CDR2 SASEGT. The CDR3 DNA sequence: TGTGCCAGCAGTGCTTCGGGACAGGGAGGGGCAGATACGCAGTATTTT. This codes for CASSASGQGGADTQYF.

The chain carries TRBV29-1 and TRBJ2-3; 9 positions agree with TRBD2. V shed 2 bases and J 4 bases; nucleotides not matched to a gene: 7. The CDR3 runs to 15 residues. CDR1 and CDR2 from the germline V gene are SQVTM and ANQGSEA. The chain's CDR3 is CSVESSGGSPDTQYF. The CDR3 nucleotides read TGCAGCGTTGAAAGTAGCGGGGGATCCCCAGATACGCAGTATTTT.

A note on this clone: The junction and the germline gene differ at one end; a read error may be behind it. This chain joins TRBV6-5 and TRBJ2-7, with 7 bases identical to TRBD1. CDR1 is MNHEY and CDR2 is SVGAGI in the germline V gene. This CDR3 has 12 amino acids. The CDR3 bases are TGTGCCGGCAGCACAGGGGCCTACGAGCAGTACTTC. Translated, it gives CAGSTGAYEQYF.

The rearrangement uses TRBV19 and TRBJ2-7, with D unclear. This CDR3 spans 14 amino acids. Trimming left V 3 bases short and J 0 bases short, with 9 bases between. CDR1 LNHDA and CDR2 SQIVND come from the germline V gene (reference sequence). The CDR3 DNA reads as TGTGCCAGTAGTATCACACCCATCTCCTACGAGCAGTACTTC. Amino acids: CASSITPISYEQYF.

The chain has TRBV5-1 and TRBJ1-3, with D maybe TRBD1 (6 bases). This CDR3 spans 17 amino acids. Germline loops: CDR1 SGHRS, CDR2 YFSETQ. V lost 4 bases, J lost 0 bases, and 17 bases lay in between. CDR3 sequence reads: CASSPAPTGYSGNTIYF. CDR3 coding DNA: TGCGCCAGCAGCCCGGCCCCGACAGGCTACTCTGGAAACACCATATATTTT.

CDR3 DNA: TGTGCCAGCAGTCCTCTAGCGGGAGTTTCAAACTCCTACAATGAGCAGTTCTTC. Protein product: CASSPLAGVSNSYNEQFF. The chain carries TRBV7-2 and TRBJ2-1; 10 bases fit TRBD2. Germline loops: CDR1 SGHTA, CDR2 FQGNSA. V dropped 6 bases and J dropped 0; count of bases not matched to a gene: 11. The CDR3 is 18 residues long.

This clone has just one count. The chain employs TRBV5-1 and TRBJ2-7, with D perhaps matching TRBD2 (6 bases). Trimming pared 2 bases from V and 3 bases from J, leaving 9 bases between. Germline lookup yields CDR1 SGHRS and CDR2 YFSETQ. This CDR3 has 13 amino acids. CDR3 nucleotides: TGCGCCAGCAGCTTCCCCGGGGGCTACGAGCAGTACTTC. Amino acid sequence: CASSFPGGYEQYF. Based on the CDR3 plus reference TRBV5-1 and TRBJ2-7, the full variable domain is KAGVTQTPRYLIKTRGQQVTLSCSPISGHRSVSWYQQTPGQGLQFLFEYFSETQRNKGNFPGRFSGRQFSNSRSEMNVSTLELGDSALYLCASSFPGGYEQYFGPGTRLTVT.